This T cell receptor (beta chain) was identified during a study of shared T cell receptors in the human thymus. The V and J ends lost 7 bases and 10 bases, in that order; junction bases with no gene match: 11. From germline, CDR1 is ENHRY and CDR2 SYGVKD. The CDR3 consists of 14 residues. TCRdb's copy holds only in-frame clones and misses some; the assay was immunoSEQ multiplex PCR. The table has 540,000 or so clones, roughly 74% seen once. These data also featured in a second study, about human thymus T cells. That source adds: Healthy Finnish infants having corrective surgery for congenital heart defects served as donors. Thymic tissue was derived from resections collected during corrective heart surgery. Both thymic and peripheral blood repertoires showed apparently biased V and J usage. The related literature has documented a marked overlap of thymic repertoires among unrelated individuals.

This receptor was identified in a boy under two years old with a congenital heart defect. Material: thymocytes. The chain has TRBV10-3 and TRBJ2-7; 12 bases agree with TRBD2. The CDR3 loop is CAINKPGLAGGQYF. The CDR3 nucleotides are TGTGCCATCAACAAACCGGGACTAGCGGGCGGACAGTACTTC.